The 16 T cell receptor beta chains reported below all come from one sample, sequenced in a study of blood T cell repertoires in COVID-19. Here immunoSEQ multiplex PCR was the method, and the copy in TCRdb shows in-frame clones only, minus some. The sample gives approximately 170,000 clones, approximately 82% of which show up once; 10% to 13% is in the top ten. The specimen sequenced was peripheral blood. These TCRs come from a woman at least 80 years old with active or convalescent COVID-19.

V is TRBV18 and J is TRBJ1-5; a weak D match, TRBD1 (6 bases). CDR1 and CDR2 from the germline V gene are KGHSH and LQKENI. CDR3 length: 15 amino acids. V was trimmed by 3 bases and J by 4 bases, leaving 13 bases between them. For the CDR3, the DNA is TGTGCCAGCTCACCCACGGGGGGCGGAAATCAGCCCCAGCATTTT. It translates to CASSPTGGGNQPQHF.

The chain employs TRBV7-2 and TRBJ2-2; 10 bases line up with TRBD1. The CDR3 covers 15 residues. J gave up 8 bases and V 5 bases, and 8 bases lay outside the gene matches. Germline loops: CDR1 SGHTA, CDR2 FQGNSA. The CDR3 loop reads CASSSRQGAQGELFF. CDR3 coding DNA: TGTGCCAGCAGCAGCAGACAGGGGGCGCAAGGGGAGCTGTTTTTT.

This clone was seen a few times. V gene TRBV5-1 combines with J gene TRBJ1-6; D may be TRBD1 (5 bases). Trimming removed 4 bases from V and 8 bases from J, with 10 bases in between. This CDR3 has 13 amino acids. CDR1 SGHRS and CDR2 YFSETQ come from the germline V gene. The CDR3, as DNA: TGCGCCAGCAGCCCGGAGGGGCATTCACCCCTCCACTTT. Its protein is CASSPEGHSPLHF.

CDR3 region: CASSSHYEQYF. CDR3 coding DNA: TGTGCCAGCAGTTCCCACTACGAGCAGTACTTC. The genes are TRBV6-2 or TRBV6-3 and TRBJ2-7; D remains unclear. The CDR3 covers 11 residues. V was clipped by 4 bases and J by 3 bases, with 4 bases between them. Germline V gene data show CDR1 as MNHEY and CDR2 as SVGEGT.

This clone was observed once. V and J are TRBV30 and TRBJ1-6; 10 positions agree with TRBD1. J was trimmed by 0 bases and V by 6 bases; bases with no gene match: 11. The germline V gene encodes CDR1 GTSNPN and CDR2 SVGIG (reference sequence). The CDR3 sequence is 18 residues long. The CDR3, as DNA: TGTGCCTGTTCACCGGGACAGGGGTTGAGCTCCTATAATTCACCCCTCCACTTT. Translating gives CACSPGQGLSSYNSPLHF.

The rearrangement joins TRBV11-3 to TRBJ2-4, with a weak D call TRBD2 (7 bases). The V end was cut by 1 base, the J end by 9 bases, with 10 bases between. Germline V gene lookup returns CDR1 SGHNT and CDR2 YENEEA. This CDR3 is built from 13 residues. Written as DNA, the CDR3 is TGTGCCAGCAGCTTAGGGGGGGGCGGCATTCAGTACTTC. This codes for CASSLGGGGIQYF.

This clone was picked up a small number of times. The chain employs TRBV19 and TRBJ2-7, with TRBD2 as a possible D gene (6 bases). The CDR3 consists of 14 residues. With 3 bases removed from V and 7 bases from J, the gap between germline ends came to 16 bases. The germline gives CDR1 LNHDA, CDR2 SQIVND (reference sequence). This chain's CDR3 is CASSIRDSPFEQYF. DNA of the CDR3: TGTGCCAGTAGTATCCGGGACTCCCCTTTTGAGCAGTACTTC.

This clone was seen only once. The rearrangement uses TRBV5-1 and TRBJ2-2; 9 nucleotides match TRBD2. With V trimmed by 3 bases and J by 1 base, 1 base remained unmatched. The CDR3 extends over 15 amino acids. Germline CDR1 is SGHRS and CDR2 is YFSETQ. Written as DNA, the CDR3 is TGCGCCAGCAGCTCGACTAGCGGGAACACCGGGGAGCTGTTTTTT. Translation gives CASSSTSGNTGELFF. Supplemented by reference TRBV5-1 and TRBJ2-2, the full variable domain reads KAGVTQTPRYLIKTRGQQVTLSCSPISGHRSVSWYQQTPGQGLQFLFEYFSETQRNKGNFPGRFSGRQFSNSRSEMNVSTLELGDSALYLCASSSTSGNTGELFFGEGSRLTVL.

The chain is built from TRBV9 and TRBJ1-3; 10 bases agree with TRBD1. This CDR3 is built from 15 residues. The V gene's germline CDR1 is SGDLS and CDR2 YYNGEE. J gave up 4 bases and V 3 bases, and 4 bases lay outside the gene matches. The CDR3 region is CASSGSGQGGNTIYF. CDR3 in DNA: TGTGCCAGCAGCGGATCGGGACAGGGGGGAAACACCATATATTTT.

The rearrangement uses TRBV28 and TRBJ1-1, with 8 bases that match TRBD1. Germline V gene sequence: CDR1 MDHEN, CDR2 SYDVKM. V trimming: 4 bases; J trimming: 5 bases; junction bases outside the gene matches: 6. This CDR3 contains 14 residues. This CDR3 reads CASSWQGARTEAFF. The CDR3 region has the DNA TGTGCCAGCAGTTGGCAGGGGGCGAGAACTGAAGCTTTCTTT. The entire variable domain, with the rest obtained from reference TRBV28 and TRBJ1-1, is as follows: DVKVTQSSRYLVKRTGEKVFLECVQDMDHENMFWYRQDPGLGLRLIYFSYDVKMKEKGDIPEGYSVSREKKERFSLILESASTNQTSMYLCASSWQGARTEAFFGQGTRLTVV.

This chain links TRBV9 with TRBJ1-3, with D possibly being TRBD1 (5 bases). The V and J ends lost 0 bases and 0 bases respectively, with 7 bases between them. The germline V gene encodes CDR1 SGDLS and CDR2 YYNGEE. The CDR3 totals 15 residues. This chain's CDR3 is CASSVETGSGNTIYF. The CDR3 DNA follows: TGTGCCAGCAGCGTAGAAACAGGCTCTGGAAACACCATATATTTT.

The J gene is TRBJ2-1, the V gene TRBV19; D gene uncertain. V was shortened by 2 bases and J by 13 bases, with 18 bases between the two germline ends. This CDR3 has 14 amino acids. The V gene's germline CDR1 is LNHDA and CDR2 SQIVND (reference sequence). CDR3 bases: TGTGCCAGTAGTATAATTATCGGGTCCCACCAACAGTTCTTC. As protein: CASSIIIGSHQQFF.

V usage is TRBV7-9 and J usage is TRBJ1-2; D ambiguous. Deletions cut 5 bases from V and 4 bases from J, with 17 bases between. CDR1 SEHNR and CDR2 FQNEAQ come from the germline V gene (reference sequence). This CDR3 contains 15 residues. The chain's CDR3 is CASSPLGRQFYGYTF. DNA for the CDR3: TGTGCCAGCAGCCCGCTGGGCAGGCAATTCTATGGCTACACCTTC.

The chain recombines TRBV28 with TRBJ1-5, with 9 bases matching TRBD1. Germline loops: CDR1 MDHEN, CDR2 SYDVKM. The junction had 11 bases not matched to a gene; V was cut back by 5 bases and J by 6 bases. CDR3 length: 16 amino acids. CDR3 bases: TGTGCCAGCAGTGCAACGGACGGGACAGGGCTTCAGCCCCAGCATTTT. Translating it yields CASSATDGTGLQPQHF.

The V and J genes are TRBV18 and TRBJ2-5; the D gene is possibly TRBD2 (6 bases). Trimming pared 4 bases from V and 2 bases from J, leaving 11 bases between. The germline CDR1 and CDR2 sequences are KGHSH and LQKENI. The CDR3 spans 14 residues. The CDR3 loop is CASSRRGLQETQYF. CDR3 bases: TGTGCCAGCTCACGGAGGGGATTACAAGAGACCCAGTACTTC.

This clone showed up just a few times. This chain uses TRBV6-2 or TRBV6-3 with TRBJ1-2; 9 nucleotides agree with TRBD1. There are 14 residues in the CDR3. Unmatched junction bases numbered 8, after V lost 5 bases and J lost 7 bases. CDR1 MNHEY and CDR2 SVGEGT come from the germline V gene. CDR3: CASSPRDRDSGYTF. The CDR3, as DNA: TGTGCCAGCAGTCCACGGGACAGGGATTCTGGCTACACCTTC.